The T cell receptor (beta chain) described here comes from a study of cytomegalovirus exposure and HLA in healthy donors. As concerns this clone: Its antigen is unidentified.

Germline values: CDR1 SEHNR, CDR2 FQNEAQ (reference sequence). This CDR3 has 16 residues. Trimming left V 5 bases short and J 2 bases short, with 17 bases between. 13 Jbeta primers and 60 Vbeta primers were used for the PCR. Data came from immunoSEQ multiplex PCR; TCRdb stores just in-frame clones and leaves some out. The sample contains 90,000 to 140,000 clones, under 85% of which appear only once. Overall study results and limits: CMV antigen specificity of a few CMV-associated chains was confirmed in vitro. Sequence variants that were highly shared formed a cluster that was likely a sequencing artifact. Rates of TCR association differed by HLA locus in a later analysis, with DRB1 highest and HLA-C lowest.

This chain uses TRBV7-9 with TRBJ2-3, with D maybe TRBD2 (5 bases). The sample comprised PBMCs. This TCR derives from a man between 40 and 49 years old in good health and CMV-seronegative. In DNA form, the CDR3 reads TGTGCCAGCAGCATCCGACTACCTAAATCCACAGATACGCAGTATTTT. Amino acid sequence: CASSIRLPKSTDTQYF.